This T cell receptor (beta chain) was sequenced for a study of OX40 agonist ivuxolimab in advanced cancers. Concerning the study at large: Ivuxolimab was an agonistic, fully human IgG2 monoclonal antibody directed against OX40 (CD134), a costimulatory receptor. Intravenous ivuxolimab was administered to patients every 2 weeks at six dose levels: 0.01, 0.1, 0.3, 1.5, 3 and 10 mg/kg. Of the approximately 50 patients in dose escalation, 19 had hepatocellular carcinoma, about 15 had melanoma, 9 had renal cell carcinoma and 9 had head and neck cancer. A male proportion of about 79% and a mean age of approximately 61 years, ranging from about 20 to 79, were recorded for the dose-escalation cohort. Prior anti-PD-1, anti-PD-L1 or anti-CTLA-4 therapy was permitted, and checkpoint inhibitors had been received by 40% to 50% of dose-escalation patients. Partial responses were achieved by three dose-escalation patients, of whom one had hepatocellular carcinoma and two had cutaneous melanoma. The purpose of peripheral TCRbeta sequencing was to test whether ivuxolimab changed TCR sequence diversity and led to clonal T-cell expansion. The paper reports the monotherapy dose-escalation portion (N ≈ 50 patients) of the phase I ivuxolimab trial. Overall study outcomes, separate from this receptor: In partial responders in the 0.1-3.0 mg/kg groups, normalized peripheral clonal expansion was found to be among the lowest, especially among CD8+ T cells. At doses from 0.1 to 3.0 mg/kg, clonal expansion was seen in both CD4+ and CD8+ blood T cells between baseline and week 6. After ivuxolimab, CD8+ T cells had more expanded clones than CD4+ T cells on average. Which antigens the clonally expanded peripheral T cells were specific for was not determined. Low levels of normalized T-cell clonal expansion were also seen in some patients who did not respond.

As concerns this clone: Its antigen is unknown. Base qualities are not recorded, but no much larger clone differs from it by a single base.

Genomic DNA was extracted from sorted cells for sequencing of the TCRbeta CDR3 region. The immunoSEQ Assay was used for sequencing of TCRbeta CDR3 regions. This is the immuneACCESS table as TCRdb keeps it, with only in-frame sequences that have V and J called. A part of the clones is gone; compared with another copy, unresolved V genes explain less than half, and the rest is unexplained. This sample has 29,000 or so clones in its table, and around 90% of those were observed once. The ten most abundant clones make up 9.4% of the sample. The trial excluded patients who had a history of autoimmune disease or who were on systemic immunosuppression. In every dose cohort, peripheral blood was drawn for TCR sequencing at baseline, cycle 4 day 1, and cycle 7 day 1. Samples came from an open-label, multicenter, first-in-human phase I dose-escalation trial of ivuxolimab. The trial enrolled adults with locally advanced or metastatic head and neck squamous cell, hepatocellular, melanoma or renal cell carcinoma. Before TCR sequencing, CD4+ and CD8+ T cells were separately sorted from peripheral blood.

Spanning cysteine to phenylalanine, the CDR3 consists of 14 amino acids. Only CDR3 DNA remains: 42 bases, in frame from the first base. V was cut back by 3 bases and J by 1 base, leaving a gap of 9 bases between them. CDR1 is given as LNHDA and CDR2 as SQIVND, both from the germline V gene (reference sequence). This TCR was recovered from an adult with an advanced solid tumor such as melanoma, head and neck, liver or kidney cancer. Rearrangement joined TRBV19 to TRBJ1-1; there is no confident call for the D gene. Here the sequenced sample was CD4+ or CD8+ T cells sorted from blood, taken in a trial of the OX40 agonist ivuxolimab. For the CDR3, the sequence is CASSISRGNTEAFF. The nucleotide sequence reads as follows: TGTGCCAGTAGTATCAGTCGGGGGAACACTGAAGCTTTCTTT.